One sample yielded the 16 T cell receptor beta chains listed below, sequenced in a study of vaccination and CD4 T cells after COVID-19 (dated by TCRdb to 2021 to 2024). Their antigens remain unidentified. Reading the label with the study, this specimen's treatment or condition is: approximately 9-day PBMC culture with coronavirus spike peptide pools or control peptides (ViraFEST assay). The library was generated by PCR. The sequencing machine was an Illumina iSeq 100. At the Johns Hopkins FTIC core, DNA from the cultured CD4+ T cells underwent TCR sequencing with the Oncomine TCR Beta short-read assay. The public reads were reprocessed in TCRdb via fastp at Q25 and MiXCR, keeping in-frame beta chains. CDR3 protein sequences are deduplicated, and each keeps its most common genes and DNA. The sample records around 13,000 distinct CDR3 sequences, more than 70% of which are singletons. Of the sample, less than 25% falls within the top ten clones.

Sequencing was carried out using CD4+ T cells from blood, cultured in vitro. The receptors stem from a human donor who had recovered from COVID-19.

In its sample, this clonotype was seen a few times. The V call is TRBV7-9, the J call TRBJ2-3, with 11 bases identical to TRBD2. Germline values: CDR1 SEHNR, CDR2 FQNEAQ (reference sequence). The CDR3 is made up of 16 amino acids. V shed 4 bases, J shed 3 bases, and the junction held 6 bases outside the gene matches. The CDR3: CASSYLAGGRTDTQYF. The CDR3 DNA follows: TGTGCCAGCAGCTACCTAGCGGGAGGAAGGACAGATACGCAGTATTTT.

The chain uses TRBV24-1 and TRBJ2-5, with D perhaps matching TRBD2 (6 bases). CDR1 KGHDR and CDR2 SFDVKD come from the germline V gene. Trimming shortened V by 1 base and J by 5 bases, and 10 bases separated the two germline ends. The CDR3 is 14 residues long. The CDR3: CATSDFGLAETQYF. For the CDR3, the DNA is TGTGCCACCAGTGATTTCGGGCTAGCGGAGACCCAGTACTTC.

The genes are TRBV4-1 and TRBJ1-2; maybe TRBD1 (6 bases). The CDR3 sequence is 14 residues long. With 0 bases removed from V and 8 bases from J, the gap between germline ends came to 13 bases. In germline, CDR1 is MGHRA, CDR2 YSYEKL. CDR3 DNA: TGCGCCAGCAGCCAAGAGCACAGGGTATACGGCTACACCTTC. This encodes CASSQEHRVYGYTF.

This chain links TRBV6-5 with TRBJ2-1; D not certain. Germline lookup yields CDR1 MNHEY and CDR2 SVGAGI. The CDR3 is made up of 18 amino acids. V was shortened by 0 bases and J by 0 bases, with 15 bases between the two germline ends. CDR3 in DNA: TGTGCCAGCAGTTACTCGATGGGCGATGTTAGCTCCTACAATGAGCAGTTCTTC. Translating gives CASSYSMGDVSSYNEQFF.

This clonotype was seen a handful of times. J is TRBJ1-1 and V is TRBV27; no firm D call. V lost 4 bases and J 5 bases, leaving 14 bases between the germline ends. This CDR3 contains 14 residues. CDR1 MNHEY and CDR2 SMNVEV come from the germline V gene (reference sequence). This CDR3 reads CASSSPLKWTEAFF. In DNA, the CDR3 is TGTGCCAGCAGTTCTCCCCTCAAATGGACTGAAGCTTTCTTT.

This chain links TRBV18 with TRBJ1-2, with 11 bases aligning to TRBD1. This CDR3 region has 16 residues. Trimming at V came to 4 bases and at J to 7 bases, leaving 11 bases not matched to a gene. Germline CDR1 and CDR2: KGHSH and LQKENI. The CDR3 bases are TGTGCCAGCTCACTCAATCTTGGACAGGGGGCTGGTGGCTACACCTTC. Encoded protein: CASSLNLGQGAGGYTF.

The CDR3 sequence: CATDPGQYAPNYGYTF. DNA for the CDR3: TGTGCCACGGACCCGGGACAGTACGCCCCAAACTATGGCTACACCTTC. The V gene is TRBV19, the J gene TRBJ1-2; 7 nucleotides agree with TRBD1. CDR3 length equals 16 residues. V shed 10 bases and J 2 bases; nucleotides not matched to a gene: 16. Looked up from germline, CDR1 is LNHDA and CDR2 is SQIVND (reference sequence).

Only a few counts were recorded for this clonotype. This chain links TRBV6-5 with TRBJ2-3; 12 positions agree with TRBD2. Germline V gives CDR1 MNHEY, CDR2 SVGAGI. J gave up 4 bases and V 2 bases, and 13 bases lay outside the gene matches. This CDR3 contains 19 residues. This CDR3 reads CASSYSAITSGGRADTQYF. The CDR3 DNA is TGTGCCAGCAGTTACAGCGCCATTACTAGCGGGGGGAGGGCAGATACGCAGTATTTT.

The chain carries TRBV6-4 and TRBJ1-6; perhaps TRBD1 as D (5 bases). The CDR3 consists of 14 residues. Trimming removed 6 bases at V and 8 bases at J, with 14 bases between. Germline assignment: CDR1 MRHNA and CDR2 SNTAGT. For the CDR3, the DNA is TGTGCCAGCAGGGGGGAGTATGGGGATTCACCCCTCCACTTT. Protein sequence: CASRGEYGDSPLHF.

V usage is TRBV15 and J usage is TRBJ1-2, with TRBD1 as a possible D gene (5 bases). Trimming took 1 base from V and 8 from J, leaving 17 bases between them. The CDR3 consists of 15 residues. Looked up from germline, CDR1 is LNHNV and CDR2 is YYDKDF (reference sequence). DNA of the CDR3: TGTGCCACCAGCAGAGCCGGGACTCCGGGGGACGGCTACACCTTC. Its protein is CATSRAGTPGDGYTF.

The chain is built from TRBV6-2 or TRBV6-3 and TRBJ1-5; the D is unclear. Germline CDR1 is MNHEY and CDR2 is SVGEGT. The CDR3 consists of 14 residues. Deletions cut 1 base from V and 4 bases from J, with 8 bases between. Written as DNA, the CDR3 is TGTGCCAGCAGTTACTATGGAGGGAATCAGCCCCAGCATTTT. Translated, it gives CASSYYGGNQPQHF.

The V call is TRBV5-1, the J call TRBJ1-1; 9 bases align to TRBD1. CDR1 and CDR2 (germline): SGHRS, YFSETQ. Trimming removed 0 bases from V and 5 bases from J; junction bases left unmatched: 2. The CDR3 spans 14 residues. As DNA, the CDR3 is TGCGCCAGCAGCTTGGAGGGACAGGGAACTGAAGCTTTCTTT. It codes for CASSLEGQGTEAFF. Looking up the rest from reference TRBV5-1 and TRBJ1-1 gives the full variable domain: KAGVTQTPRYLIKTRGQQVTLSCSPISGHRSVSWYQQTPGQGLQFLFEYFSETQRNKGNFPGRFSGRQFSNSRSEMNVSTLELGDSALYLCASSLEGQGTEAFFGQGTRLTVV.

V and J are TRBV20-1 and TRBJ2-7, with D perhaps matching TRBD1 (5 bases). Trimming removed 5 bases at V and 7 bases at J, with 18 bases between. Per germline, CDR1 DFQATT and CDR2 SNEGSKA (reference sequence). This CDR3 comprises 13 residues. DNA for the CDR3: TGCAGTGCTCTAAGAACAGGTCTGTGGGAGCAGTACTTC. Protein sequence: CSALRTGLWEQYF.

The chain recombines TRBV27 with TRBJ2-5; the match to TRBD2 covers 16 bases. With 6 bases clipped from V and 1 base from J, the junction kept 5 bases outside the gene matches. Germline V gene data show CDR1 as MNHEY and CDR2 as SMNVEV (reference sequence). This CDR3 is built from 17 residues. The CDR3 DNA reads as TGTGCCAGCAGGGTCGGGACTAGCGGGAGGGTCCAAGAGACCCAGTACTTC. Protein sequence: CASRVGTSGRVQETQYF.

J is TRBJ2-1 and V is TRBV5-4; possibly TRBD1 for D (6 bases). This CDR3 contains 15 residues. Trimming cost V 2 bases and J 4 bases, with 13 bases left between them. In germline, CDR1 is SGHNT, CDR2 YYREEE (reference sequence). CDR3 nucleotides: TGTGCCAGCAGCTTTACCCCGACAGGTTACAATGAGCAGTTCTTC. Its translation: CASSFTPTGYNEQFF. Variable domain in full (rest from reference TRBV5-4 and TRBJ2-1): ETGVTQSPTHLIKTRGQQVTLRCSSQSGHNTVSWYQQALGQGPQFIFQYYREEENGRGNFPPRFSGLQFPNYSSELNVNALELDDSALYLCASSFTPTGYNEQFFGPGTRLTVL.

This rearrangement joins TRBV7-3 to TRBJ2-3; D perhaps matches TRBD2 (7 bases). Germline V lookup: CDR1 SGHTA, CDR2 FQGTGA. The V end lost 5 bases, the J end lost 9 bases, and 24 bases lay between the germline ends. CDR3 size: 16 residues. CDR3 protein: CASSMEGGTTIRTQYF. The CDR3 DNA follows: TGTGCCAGCAGCATGGAGGGAGGGACAACTATTCGGACGCAGTATTTT.